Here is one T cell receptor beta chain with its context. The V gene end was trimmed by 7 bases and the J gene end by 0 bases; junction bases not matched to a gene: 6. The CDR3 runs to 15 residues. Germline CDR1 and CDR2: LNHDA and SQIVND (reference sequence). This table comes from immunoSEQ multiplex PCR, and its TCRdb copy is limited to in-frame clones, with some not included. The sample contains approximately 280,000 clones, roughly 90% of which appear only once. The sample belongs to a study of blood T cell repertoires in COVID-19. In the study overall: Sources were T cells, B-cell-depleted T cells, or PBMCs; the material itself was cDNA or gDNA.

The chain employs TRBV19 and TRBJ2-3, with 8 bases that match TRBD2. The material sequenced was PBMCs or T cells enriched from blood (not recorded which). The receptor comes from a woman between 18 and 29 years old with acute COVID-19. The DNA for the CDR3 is TGTGCCAGTACCATTAGCGGGGTAAGCACAGATACGCAGTATTTT. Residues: CASTISGVSTDTQYF.